The text below deals with one T cell receptor (beta chain). Its antigen is as yet unknown. Germline V gene sequence: CDR1 DFQATT, CDR2 SNEGSKA (reference sequence). The CDR3 loop spans 15 amino acids. The junction had 12 bases not matched to a gene; V was cut back by 3 bases and J by 9 bases. The record originates from a study of identical twins. The study, taken as a whole, reports: Twin pairs had excess sharing that was weaker in beta out-of-frame sequences. Insertions ran lower in abundant cord blood beta clonotypes, though not in memory repertoires. Conclusions relied on cross-sectional statistical analysis, not following the same donors.

A universal primer site was incorporated via template switching, and the cDNA contained unique molecular identifiers. TCRdb reanalysed the 5' RACE reads using MiXCR and keeps one entry per CDR3 protein. Among fewer than 800,000 distinct CDR3 sequences listed, around 7.5% were seen once. These records were also assigned to another study, of yellow fever vaccine responses in identical twins.

Sequencing input: PBMCs. The chain combines TRBV20-1 with TRBJ2-1; TRBD2 agrees at 9 bases. This clonotype originated in a woman aged 18 to 35 in good health. In DNA, the CDR3 is TGCAGTGCTAGCGGTTTGGCGGGGGGGCTCAGTGAGCAGTTCTTC. Protein sequence: CSASGLAGGLSEQFF.